This T cell receptor (beta chain) originates from a study of T cell changes during pregnancy in multiple sclerosis. The junction had 4 bases not matched to a gene; V was cut back by 5 bases and J by 2 bases. Germline-derived CDR1 and CDR2 are MGHRA and YSYEKL. The CDR3 sequence is 15 residues long. Produced via immunoSEQ multiplex PCR; TCRdb's table is partial and in-frame only. The sample has some 48,000 clones, about nine tenths seen once; the top ten hold about 0.61%. The clonotype comes from a female donor in good health, enrolled as a control in a pregnancy study. This rearrangement joins TRBV4-1 to TRBJ1-3; 9 nucleotides agree with TRBD1. The sequences come from CD4+ T cells from peripheral blood mononuclear cells, collected after pregnancy. In DNA, the CDR3 is TGCGCCAGCAGCTTGAGGACAGGGGCTGGAAACACCATATATTTT. Protein product: CASSLRTGAGNTIYF.